Below, one T cell receptor (beta chain) is given with its context. V was shortened by 1 base and J by 5 bases, with 9 bases between the two germline ends. The CDR3 runs to 15 residues. Germline V gene sequence: CDR1 SGHNT, CDR2 YENEEA. The sample comes from a study of blood T cell repertoires in COVID-19. Study as a whole: Sample material is recorded as cDNA or gDNA derived from T cells, B-cell-depleted T cells, or PBMCs.

Libraries were prepared by immunoSEQ multiplex PCR; TCRdb keeps only in-frame clonotypes and omits some of them. The table lists some 150,000 clones, approximately 85% of them singletons. This chain links TRBV11-3 with TRBJ1-6; D ambiguous. The TCR was taken from a man aged 45-65 years with acute or convalescent COVID-19. Sequenced material: peripheral blood. The CDR3 spells CASSLGAQNNSPLHF. CDR3 nucleotide sequence: TGTGCCAGCAGCTTAGGGGCTCAGAATAATTCACCCCTCCACTTT.